This T cell receptor (beta chain) was identified in a study of beta chain features in type 1 diabetes. The germline CDR1 and CDR2 sequences are SGHVS and FQNEAQ. There are 15 residues in the CDR3. The ends were cut back, 3 bases at V and 6 bases at J, with 14 bases in the middle. Investigators reverse transcribed all isolated RNA, so they sequenced expressed TCRB transcripts. Sequenced by immunoSEQ multiplex PCR; TCRdb stores in-frame clones only, minus some. The table has about 270,000 clones, around 15% seen once; the top ten hold 0.015% to 0.02%. As to this clone: Its antigen is as yet unknown.

General study findings and limits: Within each of all four CD4+ subsets, Type 1 diabetes patients had TCRB CDR3s that were moderately but significantly shorter.

Sorting gave populations that all exceeded 98% purity. This TCR was sampled from a man aged 30 to 39 with type 1 diabetes. This rearrangement joins TRBV7-8 to TRBJ2-2; no firm D call. The sequencing input was naive CD4+ T cells from blood. CDR3 in amino acids: CASSLGGLSAGELFF. CDR3 nucleotides: TGTGCCAGCAGCTTGGGTGGCCTCAGCGCCGGGGAGCTGTTTTTT.